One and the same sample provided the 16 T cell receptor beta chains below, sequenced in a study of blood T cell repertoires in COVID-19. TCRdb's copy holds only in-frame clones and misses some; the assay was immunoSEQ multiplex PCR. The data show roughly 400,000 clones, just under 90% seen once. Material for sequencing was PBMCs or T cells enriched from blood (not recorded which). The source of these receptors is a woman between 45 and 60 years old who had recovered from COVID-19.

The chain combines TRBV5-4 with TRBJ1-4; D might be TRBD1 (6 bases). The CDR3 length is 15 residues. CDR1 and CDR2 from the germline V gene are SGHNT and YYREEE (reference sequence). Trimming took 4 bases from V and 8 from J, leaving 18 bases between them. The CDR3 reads CASSEQTTGNEKLFF. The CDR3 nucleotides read TGTGCCAGCAGCGAGCAGACGACAGGAAACGAAAAACTGTTTTTT.

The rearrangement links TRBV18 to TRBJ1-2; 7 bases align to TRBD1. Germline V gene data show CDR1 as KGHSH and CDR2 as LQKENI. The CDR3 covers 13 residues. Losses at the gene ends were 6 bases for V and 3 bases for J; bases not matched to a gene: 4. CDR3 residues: CASSDQGDYGYTF. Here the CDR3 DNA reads TGTGCCAGCTCCGATCAGGGGGACTATGGCTACACCTTC.

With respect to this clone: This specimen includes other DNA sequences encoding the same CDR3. The CDR3 protein is CASSLTGDNQPQHF. CDR3 sequence (DNA): TGTGCCAGCAGCTTGACAGGGGACAATCAGCCCCAGCATTTT. V is TRBV7-9 and J is TRBJ1-5; 8 nucleotides match TRBD1. Trimming at V came to 3 bases and at J to 3 bases, leaving 1 base not matched to a gene. The CDR3 is 14 residues long. Per the germline V gene, CDR1 is SEHNR and CDR2 is FQNEAQ (reference sequence).

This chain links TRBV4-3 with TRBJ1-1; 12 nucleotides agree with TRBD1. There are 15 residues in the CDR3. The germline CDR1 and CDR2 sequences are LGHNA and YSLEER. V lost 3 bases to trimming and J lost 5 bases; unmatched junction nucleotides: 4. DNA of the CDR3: TGCGCCAGCAGCCACGGGACAGGGGGCAGGACTGAAGCTTTCTTT. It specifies CASSHGTGGRTEAFF.

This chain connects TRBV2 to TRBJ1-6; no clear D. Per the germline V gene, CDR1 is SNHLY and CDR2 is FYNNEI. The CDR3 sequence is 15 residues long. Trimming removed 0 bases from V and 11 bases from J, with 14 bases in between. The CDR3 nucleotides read TGTGCCAGCAGTGAAGCGGGAGATAACCTGACACCCCTCCACTTT. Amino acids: CASSEAGDNLTPLHF.

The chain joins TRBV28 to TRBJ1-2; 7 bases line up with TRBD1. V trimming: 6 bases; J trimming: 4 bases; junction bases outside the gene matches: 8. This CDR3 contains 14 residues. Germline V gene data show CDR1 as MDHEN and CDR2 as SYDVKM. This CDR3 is CASSGRDRGYGYTF. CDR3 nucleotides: TGTGCCAGCAGCGGCCGGGACAGAGGCTATGGCTACACCTTC.

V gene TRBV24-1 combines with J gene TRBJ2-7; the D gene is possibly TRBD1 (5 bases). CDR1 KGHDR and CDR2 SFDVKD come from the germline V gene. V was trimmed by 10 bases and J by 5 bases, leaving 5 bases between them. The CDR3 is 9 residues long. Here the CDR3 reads CATGDEQYF. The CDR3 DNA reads TGTGCCACAGGGGACGAGCAGTACTTC.

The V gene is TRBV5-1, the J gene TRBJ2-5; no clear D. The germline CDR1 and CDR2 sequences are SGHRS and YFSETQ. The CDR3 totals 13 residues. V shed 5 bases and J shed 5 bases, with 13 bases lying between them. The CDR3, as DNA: TGCGCCAGCAGATCGGTTCCTCCGGAGACCCAGTACTTC. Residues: CASRSVPPETQYF.

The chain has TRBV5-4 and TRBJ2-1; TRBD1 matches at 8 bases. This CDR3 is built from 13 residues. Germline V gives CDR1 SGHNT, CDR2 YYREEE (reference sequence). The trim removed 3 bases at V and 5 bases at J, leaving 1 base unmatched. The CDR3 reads CASSWDRNNEQFF. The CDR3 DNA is TGTGCCAGCAGCTGGGACAGGAACAATGAGCAGTTCTTC. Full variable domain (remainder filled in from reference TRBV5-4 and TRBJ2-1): ETGVTQSPTHLIKTRGQQVTLRCSSQSGHNTVSWYQQALGQGPQFIFQYYREEENGRGNFPPRFSGLQFPNYSSELNVNALELDDSALYLCASSWDRNNEQFFGPGTRLTVL.

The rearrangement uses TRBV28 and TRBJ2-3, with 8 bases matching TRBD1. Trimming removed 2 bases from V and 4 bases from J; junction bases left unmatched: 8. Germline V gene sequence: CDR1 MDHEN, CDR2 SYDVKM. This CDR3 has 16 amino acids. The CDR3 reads CASSLGQGAGADTQYF. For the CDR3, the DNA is TGTGCCAGCAGTTTAGGGCAGGGGGCCGGAGCAGATACGCAGTATTTT.

The CDR3 region is CASSLGAGSTDTQYF. For the CDR3, the DNA is TGTGCCAGCAGCTTGGGGGCGGGGTCCACAGATACGCAGTATTTT. V is TRBV5-8 and J is TRBJ2-3; D perhaps matches TRBD2 (6 bases). Trimming cost V 0 bases and J 2 bases, with 10 bases left between them. The CDR3 loop spans 15 amino acids. The germline V gene has CDR1 SGHTS and CDR2 YDEGEE.

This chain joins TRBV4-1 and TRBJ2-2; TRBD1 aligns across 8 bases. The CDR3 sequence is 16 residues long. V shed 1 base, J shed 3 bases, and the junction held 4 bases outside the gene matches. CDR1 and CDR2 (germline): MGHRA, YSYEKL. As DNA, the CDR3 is TGCGCCAGCAGCCAAGGACAGGGGACAGACACCGGGGAGCTGTTTTTT. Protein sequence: CASSQGQGTDTGELFF.

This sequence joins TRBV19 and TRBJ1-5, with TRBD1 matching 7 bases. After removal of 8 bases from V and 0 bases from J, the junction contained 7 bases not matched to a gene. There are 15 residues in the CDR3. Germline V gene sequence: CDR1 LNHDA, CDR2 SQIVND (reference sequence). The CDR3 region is CASARQGYSNQPQHF. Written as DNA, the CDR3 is TGTGCCAGTGCTAGACAGGGCTATAGCAATCAGCCCCAGCATTTT.

The CDR3 sequence is CASSLGTVMNTEAFF. CDR3 DNA: TGTGCCAGCAGCCTCGGGACAGTGATGAACACTGAAGCTTTCTTT. The chain carries TRBV7-2 and TRBJ1-1; 7 bases match TRBD1. The CDR3 spans 15 residues. Germline assignment: CDR1 SGHTA and CDR2 FQGNSA. With 5 bases clipped from V and 0 bases from J, the junction kept 6 bases outside the gene matches.

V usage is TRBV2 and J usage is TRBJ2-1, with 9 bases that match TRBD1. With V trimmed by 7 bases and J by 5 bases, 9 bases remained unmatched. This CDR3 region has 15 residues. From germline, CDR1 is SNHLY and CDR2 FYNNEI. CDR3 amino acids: CASNDLRQGDNEQFF. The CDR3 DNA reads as TGTGCCAGCAACGACCTTCGACAGGGGGACAATGAGCAGTTCTTC.

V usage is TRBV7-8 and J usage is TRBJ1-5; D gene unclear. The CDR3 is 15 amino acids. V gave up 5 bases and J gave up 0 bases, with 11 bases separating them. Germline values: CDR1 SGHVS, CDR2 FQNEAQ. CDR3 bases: TGTGCCAGCAGCCTTGCCTATTATAGCAATCAGCCCCAGCATTTT. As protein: CASSLAYYSNQPQHF.